This entry describes one T cell receptor beta chain. Its antigen is not known. The data were taken from a study of OX40 agonist ivuxolimab in advanced cancers. Turning to the study itself: At approximately 83% male, the cohort had a mean age of about 60 years, ranging from roughly 23 to 80. General study findings and limits: People who partly responded at 0.1-3.0 mg/kg had some of the least clonal expansion seen. Within 6 weeks, CD4+ and CD8+ blood T cells expanded clonally at 0.1 to 3.0 mg/kg.

This table comes from immunoSEQ multiplex PCR, and its TCRdb copy is limited to in-frame clones, with some not included. The table has 30,000 to 40,000 clones, approximately 89% seen once. CDR1 and CDR2 from the germline V gene are MNHEY and SVGAGI. V gave up 6 bases and J gave up 3 bases; unmatched junction bases: 7. This CDR3 is 14 amino acids long. Drawing of blood for sampling happened at baseline, at cycle 4 day 1, and at cycle 7 day 1. This sequence joins TRBV6-5 and TRBJ2-7; 8 bases are shared with TRBD2. Sequencing used CD4+ or CD8+ T cells sorted from blood, obtained in a trial of the OX40 agonist ivuxolimab. The source of this sequence is an adult with an advanced solid tumor such as melanoma, head and neck, liver or kidney cancer. In DNA form, the CDR3 reads TGTGCCAGCAGCCTCACCGGGACTAGCTACGAGCAGTACTTC. This encodes CASSLTGTSYEQYF.